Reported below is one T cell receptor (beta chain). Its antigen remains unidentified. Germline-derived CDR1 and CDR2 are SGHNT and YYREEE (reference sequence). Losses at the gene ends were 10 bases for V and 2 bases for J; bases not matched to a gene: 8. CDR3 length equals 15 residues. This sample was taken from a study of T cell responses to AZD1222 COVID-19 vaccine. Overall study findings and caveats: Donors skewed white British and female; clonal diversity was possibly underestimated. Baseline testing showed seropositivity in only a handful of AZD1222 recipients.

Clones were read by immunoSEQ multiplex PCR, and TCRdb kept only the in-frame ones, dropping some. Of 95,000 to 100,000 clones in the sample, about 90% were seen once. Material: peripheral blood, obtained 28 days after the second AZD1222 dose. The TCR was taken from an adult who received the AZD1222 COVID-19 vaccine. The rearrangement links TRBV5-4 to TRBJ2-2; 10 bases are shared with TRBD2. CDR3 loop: CAGFSGGLNTGELFF. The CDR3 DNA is TGTGCCGGATTTAGCGGGGGGCTCAACACCGGGGAGCTGTTTTTT.